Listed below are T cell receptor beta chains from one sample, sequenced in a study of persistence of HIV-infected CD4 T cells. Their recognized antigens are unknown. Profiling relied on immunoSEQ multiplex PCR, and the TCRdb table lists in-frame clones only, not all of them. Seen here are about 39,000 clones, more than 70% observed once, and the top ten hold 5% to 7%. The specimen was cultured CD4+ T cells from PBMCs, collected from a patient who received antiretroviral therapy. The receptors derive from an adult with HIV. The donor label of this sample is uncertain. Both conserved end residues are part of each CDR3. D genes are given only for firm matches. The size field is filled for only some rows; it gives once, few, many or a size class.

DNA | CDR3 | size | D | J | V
TGCGCCAGCAGCCCAGGGGGGCTTGGAAACACCATATATTTT | CASSPGGLGNTIYF | NA | TRBD1 | TRBJ1-3 | TRBV5-1
TGTGCCAGCAGTGAAGGGGGCAGGGGTAAGGCTAACTATGGCTACACCTTC | CASSEGGRGKANYGYTF | once | NA | TRBJ1-2 | TRBV25-1
TGTGCCAGCAGCTTAGCGAGCCAGACCGGGACTAGCGGGAAATACAATGAGCAGTTCTTC | CASSLASQTGTSGKYNEQFF | NA | TRBD2 | TRBJ2-1 | TRBV7-6
TGTGCCAGCAGCTTAGTTCGAGACAATGAGCAGTTCTTC | CASSLVRDNEQFF | NA | NA | TRBJ2-1 | TRBV7-9
TGTGCCAGCAGTTACTCTCTCGGCGGGGAGGGCGAGCAGTACTTC | CASSYSLGGEGEQYF | NA | TRBD2 | TRBJ2-7 | TRBV6-5
TGCGCCAGCAGCTTGCCGACCGGAGCCTACGAGCAGTACTTC | CASSLPTGAYEQYF | NA | NA | TRBJ2-7 | TRBV5-1
TGTGCCACCAGCAGAGAGTATGGGGGCACAGATACGCAGTATTTT | CATSREYGGTDTQYF | NA | NA | TRBJ2-3 | TRBV15
TGCAGCGTTGACAGGACAGGGGGCGGTGAAAAACTGTTTTTT | CSVDRTGGGEKLFF | NA | TRBD1 | TRBJ1-4 | TRBV29-1
TGTGCCAGCAGACAGGGGGCCGGGAATACGCAGTATTTT | CASRQGAGNTQYF | NA | TRBD1 | TRBJ2-3 | TRBV28
TGTGCCAGCAGCGCAGGACATAGGGACGAAGCTTTCTTT | CASSAGHRDEAFF | once | NA | TRBJ1-1 | TRBV5-4
TGTGCCAGCACTAAGCGGGGGGTTTTGGAGCAGTACTTC | CASTKRGVLEQYF | NA | TRBD2 | TRBJ2-7 | TRBV6-5
TGCGCCAGCAGCTTGGTGTCGGGGCGTGAAGATACGCAGTATTTT | CASSLVSGREDTQYF | NA | NA | TRBJ2-3 | TRBV5-1